This record looks at one T cell receptor (beta chain) sequence and its context. This sample stems from a study of blood T cell repertoires in COVID-19. Study details: From the United States, Italy and Spain came samples of acute and convalescent COVID-19. T cells, B-cell-depleted T cells, or PBMCs supplied cDNA or gDNA.

Germline CDR1 MDHEN, CDR2 SYDVKM. The CDR3 has 16 amino acids. V was pared by 2 bases and J by 0 bases, with 13 bases between. Per the original methods: Reference gene primer amplification gave estimated nucleated cell counts. The data were produced by immunoSEQ multiplex PCR, yet TCRdb's version contains in-frame clones alone and is incomplete. Clonal size and the V and J genes are those of that table, whereas D and trimming came from the DNA. The data contain 100,000 to 150,000 clones, almost 70% of them singletons. The TCR was taken from a woman in her 70s with acute or convalescent COVID-19. The sequenced sample was peripheral blood. The rearrangement links TRBV28 to TRBJ2-5; tentatively, D is TRBD2 (5 bases). The CDR3, as DNA: TGTGCCAGCAGTTTAACGGACGGAGGATACCAAGAGACCCAGTACTTC. This codes for CASSLTDGGYQETQYF.